The present T cell receptor (beta chain) was sequenced within a study of CD8 T cells in Susac syndrome. In blood CD8+ and CD4+ T cells, TCR beta underwent sequencing. Random-hexamer reverse transcription was applied to roughly 0.5 to 1 ug RNA. TCRdb processed the immunoSEQ multiplex PCR reads anew with MiXCR; each CDR3 protein has one entry. This repertoire shows some 90,000 distinct CDR3 sequences, 80% to 95% found once; its top ten account for 0.32%. The CDR3 has 15 amino acids. Between the trimmed V and J ends, which lost 2 bases and 4 bases, there was a span of 15 bases. Germline V lookup: CDR1 SGHDT, CDR2 YYEEEE.

The sample comprised CD8+ T cells from PBMCs. This chain joins TRBV5-6 and TRBJ2-5, with D perhaps assigned TRBD1 or TRBD2 (5 bases each). The receptor's source is a human donor in good health. The CDR3 region has the DNA TGTGCCAGCAGCTTAGGTACAGGAGGAGGAGAGACCCAGTACTTC. It translates to CASSLGTGGGETQYF.